The 10 T cell receptor beta chains in this list originate from one sample, sequenced in a study of post-analysis software for immune sequencing data. Findings and caveats of the study: Comparison of patients with controls showed roughly five TRBV segments more frequent in patients, TRBV5-6, TRBV5-1 and TRBV20-1 among them.

The library was made from cDNA and included unique molecular identifiers. TCRdb called the PCR reads again in MiXCR, with one record for every CDR3 protein. The sample holds hundreds of thousands of distinct CDR3 sequences; roughly half are singletons and the top ten take approximately 4.5%. These TCRs' antigens remain unknown. Sequencing was carried out using blood. All receptors come from a girl between 5 and 17 years old with multiple sclerosis.

The CDR3 nucleotides are TGTGCCGTCGGGGGACTACTCTACAATGAGCAGTTCTTC. It is translated as CAVGGLLYNEQFF. The V gene is TRBV12-3 or TRBV12-4, the J gene TRBJ2-1; 7 bases map to TRBD2. This CDR3 region has 13 residues. Trimming cost V 11 bases and J 3 bases; bases outside gene matches: 7.

This CDR3 reads CASSARVWMWFF. CDR3 DNA sequence: TGTGCCAGCAGTGCCCGTGTGTGGATGTGGTTCTTC. V usage is TRBV2 and J usage is TRBJ2-1; no clear D. Germline loops: CDR1 SNHLY, CDR2 FYNNEI. The CDR3 loop spans 12 amino acids. Trimming took off 4 bases at V and 15 bases at J, with 16 bases between the two ends.

V usage is TRBV7-2 and J usage is TRBJ1-2; the D gene is possibly TRBD1 (5 bases). Trimming shortened V by 0 bases and J by 4 bases, and 9 bases separated the two germline ends. Germline-derived CDR1 and CDR2 are SGHTA and FQGNSA. CDR3 size: 14 residues. CDR3 amino acids: CASSLALRGYGYTF. The CDR3 DNA sequence: TGTGCCAGCAGCTTAGCCCTGAGGGGCTATGGCTACACCTTC.

This clonotype was observed a handful of times. The chain carries TRBV5-1 and TRBJ1-2; D may be TRBD1 (6 bases). The V gene's germline CDR1 is SGHRS and CDR2 YFSETQ. V gave up 3 bases and J gave up 7 bases, with 16 bases separating them. The CDR3 contains 14 residues. CDR3 in DNA: TGCGCCAGCAGCTCGGAGACAGGATTTGTTGGCTACACCTTC. Translated: CASSSETGFVGYTF. The variable domain in full, completed from reference TRBV5-1 and TRBJ1-2, reads KAGVTQTPRYLIKTRGQQVTLSCSPISGHRSVSWYQQTPGQGLQFLFEYFSETQRNKGNFPGRFSGRQFSNSRSEMNVSTLELGDSALYLCASSSETGFVGYTFGSGTRLTVV.

This clonotype was seen a few times. The J gene is TRBJ2-5, the V gene TRBV15, with 11 bases matching TRBD2. The CDR3 totals 17 residues. Germline V gives CDR1 LNHNV, CDR2 YYDKDF (reference sequence). Trimming took 0 bases from V and 5 from J; bases not matched to a gene: 8. CDR3 loop: CATSRDFLAGGYETQYF. CDR3 bases: TGTGCCACCAGCAGAGACTTCCTAGCGGGAGGCTACGAGACCCAGTACTTC.

The chain carries TRBV5-5 and TRBJ1-1; 10 nucleotides match TRBD1. V shed 7 bases, J shed 5 bases, and the junction held 11 bases outside the gene matches. The CDR3 has 15 residues. Germline CDR1 and CDR2: SGHKS and YYEKEE (reference sequence). This chain's CDR3 is CASGKTGGAGTEAFF. Here the CDR3 DNA reads TGTGCCAGCGGGAAGACAGGGGGCGCGGGAACTGAAGCTTTCTTT. Drawing the rest from reference TRBV5-5 and TRBJ1-1, the complete variable domain is DAGVTQSPTHLIKTRGQQVTLRCSPISGHKSVSWYQQVLGQGPQFIFQYYEKEERGRGNFPDRFSARQFPNYSSELNVNALLLGDSALYLCASGKTGGAGTEAFFGQGTRLTVV.

This rearrangement joins TRBV10-3 to TRBJ2-2; 10 nucleotides line up with TRBD2. Germline V gene lookup returns CDR1 ENHRY and CDR2 SYGVKD. The CDR3 sequence is 17 residues long. With V trimmed by 3 bases and J by 7 bases, 11 bases remained unmatched. DNA of the CDR3: TGTGCCATCAGTGACTTAGCGGGGGGCCTCACGGGCGGGGAGCTGTTTTTT. Its translation: CAISDLAGGLTGGELFF.

The V gene is TRBV7-9, the J gene TRBJ2-5; D is possibly TRBD1 (5 bases). Germline assignment: CDR1 SEHNR and CDR2 FQNEAQ (reference sequence). Trimming took off 6 bases at V and 2 bases at J, with 19 bases between the two ends. This CDR3 has 16 residues. CDR3 DNA: TGTGCCAGCAGACGGTCGATGGGGCTACGACAAGAGACCCAGTACTTC. It specifies CASRRSMGLRQETQYF. Full variable domain (missing parts from reference TRBV7-9 and TRBJ2-5): DTGVSQNPRHKITKRGQNVTFRCDPISEHNRLYWYRQTLGQGPEFLTYFQNEAQLEKSRLLSDRFSAERPKGSFSTLEIQRTEQGDSAMYLCASRRSMGLRQETQYFGPGTRLLVL.

The V gene is TRBV14, the J gene TRBJ1-2; 7 bases agree with TRBD1. The CDR3 sequence is 13 residues long. Germline V gene sequence: CDR1 SGHDN, CDR2 FVKESK. With 3 bases clipped from V and 6 bases from J, the junction kept 4 bases outside the gene matches. The CDR3 is CASSHYRGDGYTF. The CDR3 nucleotides read TGTGCCAGCAGCCACTACAGGGGTGATGGCTACACCTTC.

J is TRBJ2-2 and V is TRBV10-3; D unresolved. The ends were cut back, 4 bases at V and 0 bases at J, with 6 bases in the middle. The germline V gene encodes CDR1 ENHRY and CDR2 SYGVKD. The CDR3 is 14 residues long. CDR3 nucleotides: TGTGCCATCAGTGCCTTGTCGAACACCGGGGAGCTGTTTTTT. Amino acid sequence: CAISALSNTGELFF.